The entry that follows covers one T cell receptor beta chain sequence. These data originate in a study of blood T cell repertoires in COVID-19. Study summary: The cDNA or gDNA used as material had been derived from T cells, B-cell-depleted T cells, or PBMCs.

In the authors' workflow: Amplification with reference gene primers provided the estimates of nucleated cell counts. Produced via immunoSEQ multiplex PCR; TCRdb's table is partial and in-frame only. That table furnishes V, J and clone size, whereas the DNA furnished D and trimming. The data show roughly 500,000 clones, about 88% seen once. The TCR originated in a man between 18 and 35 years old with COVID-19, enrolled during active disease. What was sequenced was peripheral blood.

This chain's CDR3 is CASSEVPRGEQYF. For the CDR3, the DNA is TGTGCCAGCTCAGAGGTCCCGCGTGGCGAGCAGTACTTC. The chain combines TRBV18 with TRBJ2-7; D gene unclear. Trimming took off 5 bases at V and 6 bases at J, with 14 bases between the two ends. The CDR3 contains 13 residues. CDR1 KGHSH and CDR2 LQKENI come from the germline V gene.